These 21 T cell receptor beta chains came from one sample sequenced in a study of cytomegalovirus exposure and HLA in healthy donors (dated by TCRdb to about 2017). The library was obtained by the immunoSEQ multiplex PCR assay. TCRdb stores this immuneACCESS table with in-frame sequences only. Part of the clones is absent; in the studies checked, under half of the shortfall reflects unresolved V genes, and no reason is known for the rest. The sample table contains approximately 190,000 clones; only one count was recorded for more than 75% of them. The top ten hold around 6.7% of the sample. Sequencing input: PBMCs. These receptors came from a man aged 18 to 29 in good health and CMV-seropositive.

V and J are TRBV7-2 and TRBJ2-3, with D unclear. V shed 7 bases and J shed 7 bases, with 18 bases lying between them. The germline V gene encodes CDR1 SGHTA and CDR2 FQGNSA. CDR3 length: 14 residues. The CDR3 loop reads CASTKPLEVHTQYF. Here the CDR3 DNA reads TGTGCCAGCACCAAACCCCTAGAGGTGCATACGCAGTATTTT.

This rearrangement joins TRBV9 to TRBJ2-1; 8 nucleotides line up with TRBD2. The CDR3 totals 16 residues. J gave up 8 bases and V 0 bases, and 10 bases lay outside the gene matches. Germline lookup yields CDR1 SGDLS and CDR2 YYNGEE. CDR3 residues: CASSVGASGPGHEQFF. The DNA of the CDR3 is TGTGCCAGCAGCGTAGGGGCTAGCGGGCCGGGGCATGAGCAGTTCTTC.

This rearrangement joins TRBV28 to TRBJ2-3, with 9 bases aligning to TRBD1. V trimming: 6 bases; J trimming: 1 base; junction bases outside the gene matches: 8. The CDR3 has 16 amino acids. Germline loops: CDR1 MDHEN, CDR2 SYDVKM. The CDR3 protein is CASSPDRDRGTDTQYF. For the CDR3, the DNA is TGTGCCAGCAGCCCCGATCGGGACAGGGGCACAGATACGCAGTATTTT.

The genes are TRBV6-1 and TRBJ2-4; 7 positions match TRBD2. Germline loops: CDR1 MNHNS, CDR2 SASEGT. V lost 1 base and J lost 8; bases outside the gene matches: 8. The CDR3 is made up of 15 amino acids. The CDR3 DNA reads TGTGCCAGCAGTGAAGGCCTGGGGGGGTCGGACATTCAGTACTTC. It codes for CASSEGLGGSDIQYF.

This clone was seen a single time. This chain connects TRBV19 to TRBJ2-7; D may be TRBD2 (5 bases). V lost 6 bases and J 2 bases, leaving 17 bases between the germline ends. This CDR3 is built from 15 residues. Per the germline V gene, CDR1 is LNHDA and CDR2 is SQIVND (reference sequence). The CDR3 sequence is CASRPQARGPYEQYF. CDR3 DNA: TGTGCCAGTAGGCCCCAGGCCCGAGGGCCCTACGAGCAGTACTTC. Full variable domain (rest looked up from reference TRBV19 and TRBJ2-7): DGGITQSPKYLFRKEGQNVTLSCEQNLNHDAMYWYRQDPGQGLRLIYYSQIVNDFQKGDIAEGYSVSREKKESFPLTVTSAQKNPTAFYLCASRPQARGPYEQYFGPGTRLTVT.

V usage is TRBV28 and J usage is TRBJ2-4, with D possibly matching TRBD1 (6 bases). The CDR3 extends over 17 amino acids. V was shortened by 3 bases and J by 3 bases, with 18 bases between the two germline ends. Germline values: CDR1 MDHEN, CDR2 SYDVKM. CDR3 loop: CASSFPTGFGGKNIQYF. CDR3 sequence (DNA): TGTGCCAGCAGTTTCCCAACAGGGTTCGGCGGCAAAAACATTCAGTACTTC.

This rearrangement joins TRBV6-6 to TRBJ1-5, with TRBD1 as a possible D gene (6 bases). Deletions cut 7 bases from V and 0 bases from J, with 13 bases between. The CDR3 has 15 amino acids. Germline CDR1 and CDR2: MNHNY and SVGAGI (reference sequence). Here the CDR3 reads CASTLGTYSNQPQHF. The CDR3 nucleotides read TGTGCCAGCACCCTCGGGACATATAGCAATCAGCCCCAGCATTTT.

The rearrangement links TRBV5-1 to TRBJ2-1; 9 bases agree with TRBD1. The V gene's germline CDR1 is SGHRS and CDR2 YFSETQ. Trimming cost V 4 bases and J 2 bases; bases outside gene matches: 10. The length of the CDR3 is 17 residues. CDR3 sequence (DNA): TGCGCCAGCAGCCCACAACGGGGACAGGGTCCCTACAATGAGCAGTTCTTC. It translates to CASSPQRGQGPYNEQFF. The whole variable domain, filled in from reference TRBV5-1 and TRBJ2-1, reads KAGVTQTPRYLIKTRGQQVTLSCSPISGHRSVSWYQQTPGQGLQFLFEYFSETQRNKGNFPGRFSGRQFSNSRSEMNVSTLELGDSALYLCASSPQRGQGPYNEQFFGPGTRLTVL.

This sequence joins TRBV7-2 and TRBJ1-1; 10 bases align to TRBD1. Germline V gene sequence: CDR1 SGHTA, CDR2 FQGNSA. With 5 bases clipped from V and 5 bases from J, the junction kept 5 bases outside the gene matches. This CDR3 comprises 14 residues. Here the CDR3 reads CASSPWTGGTEAFF. For the CDR3, the DNA is TGTGCCAGCAGCCCCTGGACAGGGGGAACTGAAGCTTTCTTT.

V is TRBV27 and J is TRBJ2-7; 7 bases align to TRBD1. The ends lost 6 bases at V and 2 bases at J; junction bases unmatched: 10. CDR1 is MNHEY and CDR2 is SMNVEV in the germline V gene (reference sequence). This CDR3 is 15 amino acids long. CDR3 sequence reads: CASSRGQDDTYEQYF. CDR3 bases: TGTGCCAGCAGCCGAGGACAGGACGACACCTACGAGCAGTACTTC.

The rearrangement uses TRBV19 and TRBJ2-7, with 9 bases lining up with TRBD1. The V segment lost 8 bases and the J segment 6 bases; nucleotides outside the gene matches: 8. CDR1 LNHDA and CDR2 SQIVND come from the germline V gene (reference sequence). This CDR3 spans 13 amino acids. Here the CDR3 reads CASVGQGLSEQYF. In DNA form, the CDR3 reads TGTGCCAGTGTGGGACAGGGATTAAGCGAGCAGTACTTC.

This clone occurred a few times. CDR3 sequence reads: CASSYAPLSSYEQYF. CDR3 nucleotide sequence: TGTGCCAGCAGTTACGCCCCTCTATCCTCCTACGAGCAGTACTTC. The chain uses TRBV6-5 and TRBJ2-7; no reliable D call. Germline values: CDR1 MNHEY, CDR2 SVGAGI. This CDR3 is 15 amino acids long. Trimming stripped 2 bases from V and 0 bases from J, with 11 bases between.

The chain links TRBV9 to TRBJ2-7, with a tentative D call TRBD2 (5 bases). V lost 0 bases and J 2 bases, leaving 9 bases between the germline ends. Germline V lookup: CDR1 SGDLS, CDR2 YYNGEE. This CDR3 has 14 residues. DNA of the CDR3: TGTGCCAGCAGCGTAGACGCGACTACCTACGAGCAGTACTTC. Protein product: CASSVDATTYEQYF. The full variable domain, completed using reference TRBV9 and TRBJ2-7, is DSGVTQTPKHLITATGQRVTLRCSPRSGDLSVYWYQQSLDQGLQFLIQYYNGEERAKGNILERFSAQQFPDLHSELNLSSLELGDSALYFCASSVDATTYEQYFGPGTRLTVT.

DNA for the CDR3: TGTGCCAGCATTCGGCGGGGGTTGAACACTGAAGCTTTCTTT. Translation: CASIRRGLNTEAFF. The chain uses TRBV2 and TRBJ1-1; possibly TRBD1 for D (5 bases). The CDR3 consists of 14 residues. Germline CDR1 SNHLY, CDR2 FYNNEI. Trimming stripped 7 bases from V and 0 bases from J, with 12 bases between.

Details on this clone: Other DNA sequences in this sample translate to the same CDR3. The chain recombines TRBV7-2 with TRBJ2-7; D gene uncertain. CDR1 is SGHTA and CDR2 is FQGNSA in the germline V gene. The CDR3 covers 12 residues. Trimming cost V 3 bases and J 0 bases, with 3 bases left between them. CDR3 nucleotides: TGTGCCAGCAGCTTGAGCTCCTACGAGCAGTACTTC. This translates into CASSLSSYEQYF.

The chain joins TRBV18 to TRBJ2-7; 8 bases map to TRBD1. The CDR3 is 17 amino acids. Germline V gene lookup returns CDR1 KGHSH and CDR2 LQKENI. With 1 base clipped from V and 4 bases from J, the junction kept 12 bases outside the gene matches. CDR3 bases: TGTGCCAGCTCACCACGGATGGGAACAGGGGGTGTGTACGAGCAGTACTTC. It translates to CASSPRMGTGGVYEQYF.

The genes are TRBV5-3 and TRBJ2-7; D call uncertain. TRBV5-3 is an ORF; its function is uncertain. Trimming pared 1 base from V and 8 bases from J, leaving 13 bases between. This CDR3 contains 13 residues. In DNA form, the CDR3 reads TGTGCCAGAAGCTTGTCCCGCGTAGAGAAGCAGTACTTC. Amino acid sequence: CARSLSRVEKQYF.

This clone was seen once. The V call is TRBV30, the J call TRBJ1-3, with D hard to call. V lost 0 bases, J lost 3 bases, and 6 bases lay in between. The CDR3 is made up of 13 amino acids. Per germline, CDR1 GTSNPN and CDR2 SVGIG (reference sequence). This chain's CDR3 is CAWSVSFGNTIYF. The CDR3 nucleotides are TGTGCCTGGAGTGTTTCCTTTGGAAACACCATATATTTT. Full variable domain (remainder filled in from reference TRBV30 and TRBJ1-3): SQTIHQWPATLVQPVGSPLSLECTVEGTSNPNLYWYRQAAGRGLQLLFYSVGIGQISSEVPQNLSASRPQDRQFILSSKKLLLSDSGFYLCAWSVSFGNTIYFGEGSWLTVV.

This sequence joins TRBV14 and TRBJ2-4; D is possibly TRBD1 (6 bases). Per germline, CDR1 SGHDN and CDR2 FVKESK. V was shortened by 4 bases and J by 7 bases, with 8 bases between the two germline ends. The CDR3 covers 12 residues. The CDR3 spells CASSRTANIQYF. The CDR3 DNA sequence: TGTGCCAGCAGCCGGACAGCGAACATTCAGTACTTC.

The V and J genes are TRBV5-1 and TRBJ2-7; D gene ambiguous. CDR3 length equals 14 residues. Trimming took 0 bases from V and 3 from J, leaving 10 bases between them. The germline CDR1 and CDR2 sequences are SGHRS and YFSETQ. The CDR3 sequence: CASSLVGYIYEQYF. In DNA form, the CDR3 reads TGCGCCAGCAGCTTGGTGGGCTATATCTACGAGCAGTACTTC.

This clone occurred a few times. V is TRBV5-1 and J is TRBJ1-1, with TRBD1 matching 11 bases. The CDR3 runs 15 residues. V was pared by 4 bases and J by 1 base, with 3 bases of the junction left unmatched. Germline V gene sequence: CDR1 SGHRS, CDR2 YFSETQ. CDR3 sequence reads: CASSRTGGANTEAFF. The CDR3 DNA reads as TGCGCCAGCAGCAGGACAGGGGGCGCGAACACTGAAGCTTTCTTT.